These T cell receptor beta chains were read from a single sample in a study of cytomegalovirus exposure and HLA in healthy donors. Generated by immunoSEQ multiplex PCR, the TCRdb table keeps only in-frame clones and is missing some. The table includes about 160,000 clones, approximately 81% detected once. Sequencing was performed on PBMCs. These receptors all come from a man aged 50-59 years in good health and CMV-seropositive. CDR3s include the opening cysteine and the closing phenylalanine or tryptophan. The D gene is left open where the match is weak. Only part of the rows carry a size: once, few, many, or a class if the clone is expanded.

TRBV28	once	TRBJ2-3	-	TGTGCCAGCAACCCATGGGGCCGGACAGATACGCAGTATTTT	CASNPWGRTDTQYF
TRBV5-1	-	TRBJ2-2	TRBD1	TGCGCCAGCAGTTCGGGACAGGGCGGGATCGGGGAGCTGTTTTTT	CASSSGQGGIGELFF
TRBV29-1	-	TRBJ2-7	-	TGCAGCGTTGTGCGGGACAGACAAAATTTCGAGCAGTACTTC	CSVVRDRQNFEQYF
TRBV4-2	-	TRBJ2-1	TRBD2	TGTGCCAGCAGCCAGAGCCCTGGGAGGGAGGGGTTCTTC	CASSQSPGREGFF
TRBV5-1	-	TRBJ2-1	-	TGCGCCAGCAGCCCGGAGCCAGGGTACAATGAGCAGTTCTTC	CASSPEPGYNEQFF
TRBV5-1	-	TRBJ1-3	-	TGCGCCAGCAGCTTACCAGATACCTCTGGAAACACCATATATTTT	CASSLPDTSGNTIYF
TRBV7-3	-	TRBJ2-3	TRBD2	TGTGCCAGCAGCTTAGGGTCGGGGGGGCTTACAGATACGCAGTATTTT	CASSLGSGGLTDTQYF
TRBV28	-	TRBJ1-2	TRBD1	TGTGCCAGCAGCCAGTTTGTCCTGCGCTCAGACAGGGCCCACTATGGCTACACCTTC	CASSQFVLRSDRAHYGYTF
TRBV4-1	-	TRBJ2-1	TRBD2	TGCGCCAGCAGCCAAGATGGACTAGCGGGCCTCTACAATGAGCAGTTCTTC	CASSQDGLAGLYNEQFF
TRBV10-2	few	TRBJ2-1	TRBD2	TGCGCCAGCAATTCCCTGGAAGCGGGAGGGCAGTTCTTC	CASNSLEAGGQFF
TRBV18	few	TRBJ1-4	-	TGTGCCAGCTCACCAATTTTCGAGCTCTCCACCCTAGCAACTAATGAAAAACTGTTTTTT	CASSPIFELSTLATNEKLFF
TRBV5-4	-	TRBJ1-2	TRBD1	TGTGCCAGCAGATTCCGGGGACAGGAATACTATGGCTACACCTTC	CASRFRGQEYYGYTF
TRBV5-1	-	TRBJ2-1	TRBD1	TGCGCCAGCAGCCCCGGGACAGCGAACTCCTACAATGAGCAGTTCTTC	CASSPGTANSYNEQFF
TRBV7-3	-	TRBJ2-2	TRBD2	TGTGCCAGCAGCTTCAGGAGGGAGGGCCTTAAAACCGGGGAGCTGTTTTTT	CASSFRREGLKTGELFF
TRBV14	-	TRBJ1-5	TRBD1	TGTGCCAGCAGCCCTGACAGGGATGTTCAGCCCCAGCATTTT	CASSPDRDVQPQHF
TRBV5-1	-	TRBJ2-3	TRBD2	TGCGCCAGCAGCCTGTCGACTAGCGGGAGGGCCAAAAATACGCAGTATTTT	CASSLSTSGRAKNTQYF
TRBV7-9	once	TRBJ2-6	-	TGTGCCAGCAGCCTCCCAGGCTCTGGGGCCAACGTCCTGACTTTC	CASSLPGSGANVLTF
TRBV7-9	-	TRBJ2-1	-	TGTGCCAGCAGCTTTGGCGCCCTCGTCGGGTCCCCCAATGAGCAGTTCTTC	CASSFGALVGSPNEQFF
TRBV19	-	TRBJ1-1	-	TGTGCCAGTAGTCCACCTACCATGAACACTGAAGCTTTCTTT	CASSPPTMNTEAFF
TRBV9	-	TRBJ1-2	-	TGTGCCAGCAGCGGATCAAAGACAGGTCCGTTCTATGGCTACACCTTC	CASSGSKTGPFYGYTF
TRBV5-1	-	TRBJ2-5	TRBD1	TGCGCCAGCAGCTTGGGAGGGACAGGGACACAAGAGACCCAGTACTTC	CASSLGGTGTQETQYF
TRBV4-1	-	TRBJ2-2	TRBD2	TGCGCCAGCAGCCAAGACCGAGCGGGGGGATACACCGGGGAGCTGTTTTTT	CASSQDRAGGYTGELFF
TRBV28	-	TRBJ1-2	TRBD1	TGTGCCAGCACCACAGGGGGCAACTATGGCTACACCTTC	CASTTGGNYGYTF
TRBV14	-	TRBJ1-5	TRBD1	TGTGCCACCACGACAGGGGATGACAATCAGCCCCAGCATTTT	CATTTGDDNQPQHF
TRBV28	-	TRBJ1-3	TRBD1	TGTGCCAGCAGTTCCCCCGGGACAGGGGGCAACACCATATATTTT	CASSSPGTGGNTIYF
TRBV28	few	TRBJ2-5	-	TGTGCCAGCAGCCAGGGGATTGAGCAGTACTTC	CASSQGIEQYF
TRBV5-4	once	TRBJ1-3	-	TGTGCCAGCAGCTCAGGACGGGACTCTGGAAACACCATATATTTT	CASSSGRDSGNTIYF
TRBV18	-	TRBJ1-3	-	TGTGCCAGCTCACCGGCAGGCTCGGGAAACACCATATATTTT	CASSPAGSGNTIYF
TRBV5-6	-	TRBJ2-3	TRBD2	TGTGCCAGCAGCTTCTTGGGGGGGGAGACGCAGTATTTT	CASSFLGGETQYF
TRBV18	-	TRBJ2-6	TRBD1	TGTGCCAGCTCACCAAGTGACAGGGGGTACTCTGGGGCCAACGTCCTGACTTTC	CASSPSDRGYSGANVLTF
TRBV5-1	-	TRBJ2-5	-	TGCGCCAGCAGCTTGACCAGGGAGACCCAGTACTTC	CASSLTRETQYF
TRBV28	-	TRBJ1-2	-	TGTGCCAGCGGCACCTTGGGCTACACCTTC	CASGTLGYTF
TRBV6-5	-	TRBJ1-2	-	TGTGCCAGCAGTACCACAGGTTCCTATGGCTACACCTTC	CASSTTGSYGYTF
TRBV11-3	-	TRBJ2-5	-	TGTGCCAGCAGTCCGGGGGGCATGTACCAAGAGACCCAGTACTTC	CASSPGGMYQETQYF
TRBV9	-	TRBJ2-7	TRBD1	TGTGCCAGCAGCACCGGACAGGGGCACTACGAGCAGTACTTC	CASSTGQGHYEQYF
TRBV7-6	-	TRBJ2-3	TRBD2	TGTGCCAGCAGCTCGCCGGGGGGTCTCCAGTATTTT	CASSSPGGLQYF
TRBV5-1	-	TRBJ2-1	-	TGCGCCAGCAGCTCGTCCAGTAATGAGCAGTTCTTC	CASSSSSNEQFF
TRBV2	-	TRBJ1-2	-	TGTGCCAGCAAGAGGGGGACGGTGGCTAACTATGGCTACACCTTC	CASKRGTVANYGYTF
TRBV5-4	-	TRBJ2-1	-	TGTGCCAGCAGCTTGGATGAGGCGGGCTCCTACAATGAGCAGTTCTTC	CASSLDEAGSYNEQFF
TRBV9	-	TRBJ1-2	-	TGTGCCAGCAGCGTAGATCTCCAGGGGATTAACTATGGCTACACCTTC	CASSVDLQGINYGYTF
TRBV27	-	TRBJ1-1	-	TGTGCCAGCAGTTTATGGGCCGGGGACACTGAAGCTTTCTTT	CASSLWAGDTEAFF
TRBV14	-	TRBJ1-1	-	TGTGCCAGCAGCCACCTGGCCGGGGGGGCGCTTACTGAAGCTTTCTTT	CASSHLAGGALTEAFF
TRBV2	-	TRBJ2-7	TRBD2	TGTGCCAGCAGCCCCGGGAGGGGGTTCGAGCAGTACTTC	CASSPGRGFEQYF